This is a list of T cell receptor beta chains from one sample in a study of T cell repertoires in cytomegalovirus infection. MiXCR was run by TCRdb on the reads, yielding one entry per CDR3 protein. The sample contains around 750,000 distinct CDR3 sequences, about 31% of which appear only once. What these receptors recognize is not known. The sample consisted of cultured CD8+ T cells from PBMCs, taken from culture after CMV antigen stimulation. The receptors derive from a human donor in good health (CMV status not recorded). Some clones in this sample may be carry-over from other donors' samples. The CDR3 runs from the conserved cysteine through the conserved F or W. D genes are given only for firm matches. For some rows the clone size is stated as once, few or many, or as a class when expanded; others skip it.

cdr3_length j_call clone_size d_call v_call cdr3_aa cdr3_nt
16 TRBJ1-5 few TRBD1 TRBV7-9 CASSSGTGVYNQPQHF TGTGCCAGCAGCTCCGGGACAGGGGTATACAATCAGCCCCAGCATTTT
12 TRBJ1-3 many . TRBV28 CASRPAGNTIYF TGTGCCAGCAGGCCCGCGGGAAACACCATATATTTT
17 TRBJ2-1 few . TRBV6-5 CASSYHRQVNSYNEQFF TGTGCCAGCAGCTACCACCGACAGGTTAACTCCTACAATGAGCAGTTCTTC
17 TRBJ2-3 few . TRBV6-6 CASSYGGALPRTDTQYF TGTGCCAGCAGTTACGGTGGGGCACTCCCTCGCACAGATACGCAGTATTTT
15 TRBJ2-2 few . TRBV19 CASRYSSVSSGELFF TGTGCCAGTAGATACTCCTCCGTGTCATCCGGGGAGCTGTTTTTT
16 TRBJ2-7 few . TRBV7-9 CASSSLSGPDTYEQYF TGTGCCAGCAGCTCCCTCTCGGGGCCGGATACCTACGAGCAGTACTTC
22 TRBJ2-2 many TRBD2 TRBV7-2 CASSFYSGTSGGAKLNTGELFF TGTGCCAGCAGCTTCTACTCCGGGACTAGCGGGGGGGCAAAGTTGAACACCGGGGAGCTGTTTTTT
15 TRBJ2-2 few . TRBV7-6 CASSLKAPYTGELFF TGTGCCAGCAGCTTAAAAGCCCCCTACACCGGGGAGCTGTTTTTT
15 TRBJ2-6 . . TRBV29-1 CSVALRVNGANVLTF TGCAGCGTTGCCCTCAGGGTGAATGGGGCCAACGTCCTGACTTTC
22 TRBJ2-2 few TRBD1 TRBV19 CASSINHLGALLDRDGTGELFF TGTGCCAGTAGTATAAACCACCTTGGGGCGCTTTTGGACAGGGATGGGACCGGGGAGCTGTTTTTT
14 TRBJ2-1 . . TRBV6-8 CASSYSTGSYEQFF TGTGCCAGCAGTTACTCGACGGGGTCTTATGAGCAGTTCTTC
15 TRBJ2-5 . . TRBV6-6 CASSYVSRLGETQYF TGTGCCAGCAGTTATGTTAGTCGGCTGGGGGAGACCCAGTACTTC
18 TRBJ2-2 . TRBD2 TRBV11-2 CASGVAGGPSLNTGELFF TGTGCCAGCGGGGTAGCGGGGGGGCCTTCACTGAACACCGGGGAGCTGTTTTTT
15 TRBJ2-1 few TRBD2 TRBV6-2/TRBV6-3 CAGQGGGANYNEQFF TGTGCCGGCCAAGGCGGGGGGGCAAATTACAATGAGCAGTTCTTC
14 TRBJ2-3 . . TRBV2 CASSGGPITDTQYF TGTGCCAGCAGTGGGGGCCCAATCACAGATACGCAGTATTTT
14 TRBJ1-2 few . TRBV27 CASSFGSTNYGYTF TGTGCCAGCAGTTTTGGTTCAACTAACTATGGCTACACCTTC
12 TRBJ1-2 few . TRBV7-2 CASSLVVWGYTF TGTGCCAGCAGCTTAGTGGTTTGGGGCTACACCTTC
15 TRBJ1-1 . . TRBV28 CASSLEGGALFEAFF TGTGCCAGCAGTTTGGAGGGCGGGGCTTTATTTGAAGCTTTCTTT